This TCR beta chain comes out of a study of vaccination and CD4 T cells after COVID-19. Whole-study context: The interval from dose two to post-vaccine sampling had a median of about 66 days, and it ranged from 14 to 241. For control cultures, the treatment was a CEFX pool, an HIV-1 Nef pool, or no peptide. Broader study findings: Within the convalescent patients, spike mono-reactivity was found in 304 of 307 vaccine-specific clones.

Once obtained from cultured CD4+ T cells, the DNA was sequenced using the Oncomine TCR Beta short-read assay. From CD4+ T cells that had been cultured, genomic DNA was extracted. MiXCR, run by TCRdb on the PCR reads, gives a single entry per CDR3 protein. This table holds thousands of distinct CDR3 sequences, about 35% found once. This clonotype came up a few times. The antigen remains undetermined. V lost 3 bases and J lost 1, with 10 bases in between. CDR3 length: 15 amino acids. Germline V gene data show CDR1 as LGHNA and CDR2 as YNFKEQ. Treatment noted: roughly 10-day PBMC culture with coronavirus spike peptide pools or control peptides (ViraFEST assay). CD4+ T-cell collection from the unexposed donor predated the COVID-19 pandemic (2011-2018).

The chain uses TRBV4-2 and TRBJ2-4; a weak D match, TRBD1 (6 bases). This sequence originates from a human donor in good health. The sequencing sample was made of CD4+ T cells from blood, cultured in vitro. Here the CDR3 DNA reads TGTGCCAGCAGCCACGACAGGTCGGCCAAAAACATTCAGTACTTC. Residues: CASSHDRSAKNIQYF.